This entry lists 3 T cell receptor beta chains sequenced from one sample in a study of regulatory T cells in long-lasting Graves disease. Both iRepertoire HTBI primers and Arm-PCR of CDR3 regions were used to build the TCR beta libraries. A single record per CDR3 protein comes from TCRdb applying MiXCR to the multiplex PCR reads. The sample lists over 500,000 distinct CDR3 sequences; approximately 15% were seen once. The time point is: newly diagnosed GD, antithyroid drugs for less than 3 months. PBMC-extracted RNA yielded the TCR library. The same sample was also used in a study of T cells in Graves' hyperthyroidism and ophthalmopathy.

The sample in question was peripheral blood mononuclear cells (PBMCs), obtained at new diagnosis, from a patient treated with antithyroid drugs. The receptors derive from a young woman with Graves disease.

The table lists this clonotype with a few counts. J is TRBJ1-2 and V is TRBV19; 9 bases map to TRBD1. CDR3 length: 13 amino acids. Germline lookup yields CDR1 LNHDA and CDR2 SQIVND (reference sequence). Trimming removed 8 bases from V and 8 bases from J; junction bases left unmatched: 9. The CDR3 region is CASEQGAGVGYTF. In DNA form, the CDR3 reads TGTGCCAGTGAACAGGGGGCGGGAGTCGGCTACACCTTC.

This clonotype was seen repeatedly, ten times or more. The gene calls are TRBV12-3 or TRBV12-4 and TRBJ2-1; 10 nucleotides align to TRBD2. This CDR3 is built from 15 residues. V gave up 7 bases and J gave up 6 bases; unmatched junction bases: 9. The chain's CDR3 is CASTRTSGAGNEQFF. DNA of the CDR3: TGTGCCAGCACGCGCACTAGCGGGGCCGGCAATGAGCAGTTCTTC.

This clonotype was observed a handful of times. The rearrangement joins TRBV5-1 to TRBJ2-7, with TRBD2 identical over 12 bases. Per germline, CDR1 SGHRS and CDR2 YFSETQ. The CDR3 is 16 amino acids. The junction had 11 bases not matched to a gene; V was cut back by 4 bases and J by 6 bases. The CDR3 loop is CASSRMTSGSLAEQYF. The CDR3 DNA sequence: TGCGCCAGCAGCCGTATGACTAGCGGGAGTTTAGCCGAGCAGTACTTC.